Below, 26 T cell receptor beta chains from the same sample are listed, as sequenced in a study of response to subunit inactivated influenza vaccine (dated by TCRdb to the late 2010s). The library was built by means of RT-PCR. TCRdb records Illumina HiSeq 2500 as the sequencer. The public reads were reanalyzed by TCRdb: fastp trimming at Q25, MiXCR alignment, in-frame beta chains only. Rows matching on CDR3 protein sequence are summarized as one entry with the most common DNA and genes. In this sample the table shows around 750,000 distinct CDR3 sequences, approximately 21% of which occur a single time. The ten largest clones represent roughly 10% of the sample. The sample here was PBMCs from blood, taken 5 to 6 days after vaccination. The receptor source for this set is a man in his forties or fifties who received an inactivated influenza vaccine. Donor details come from another sample of the same person, matched by shared clones.

The rearrangement uses TRBV7-6 and TRBJ1-3, with D unresolved. Trimming took off 5 bases at V and 0 bases at J, with 8 bases between the two ends. This CDR3 comprises 14 residues. CDR1 is SGHVS, CDR2 FNYEAQ, per germline. The CDR3 nucleotides are TGTGCCAGCAGCCATCAGAACTCTGGAAACACCATATATTTT. This translates into CASSHQNSGNTIYF.

The V gene is TRBV3-1, the J gene TRBJ2-5, with D possibly being TRBD1 (5 bases). This CDR3 contains 15 residues. The germline V gene has CDR1 LGHDT and CDR2 YNNKEL (reference sequence). V was trimmed by 1 base and J by 1 base, leaving 10 bases between them. The CDR3 sequence is CASSQVSGPQETQYF. The CDR3 bases are TGTGCCAGCAGCCAAGTCTCAGGGCCCCAAGAGACCCAGTACTTC.

The chain joins TRBV7-9 to TRBJ2-7; possibly TRBD2 for D (6 bases). This CDR3 contains 16 residues. Trimming left V 1 base short and J 3 bases short, with 16 bases between. Per germline, CDR1 SEHNR and CDR2 FQNEAQ (reference sequence). Here the CDR3 reads CASSLGGGVGRYEQYF. The DNA of the CDR3 is TGTGCCAGCAGCTTAGGTGGCGGGGTAGGGCGCTACGAGCAGTACTTC.

Here the CDR3 reads CASSRGTGGAPAYGYTF. The DNA for the CDR3 is TGTGCCAGCAGCCGAGGGACAGGAGGAGCGCCCGCCTATGGCTACACCTTC. The chain is built from TRBV7-9 and TRBJ1-2; 8 bases are shared with TRBD1. The V and J ends lost 5 bases and 4 bases, in that order; junction bases with no gene match: 15. The CDR3 runs to 17 residues. Germline assignment: CDR1 SEHNR and CDR2 FQNEAQ (reference sequence).

Here the CDR3 DNA reads TGTGCCAGCAGCCCCGGGACAGGGGTCGGTACTGAAGCTTTCTTT. Its protein is CASSPGTGVGTEAFF. The rearrangement links TRBV7-9 to TRBJ1-1, with 10 bases lining up with TRBD1. This CDR3 has 15 residues. The trim removed 5 bases at V and 5 bases at J, leaving 8 bases unmatched. CDR1 is SEHNR, CDR2 FQNEAQ, per germline (reference sequence).

This clonotype occurred a few times. The CDR3 DNA sequence: TGTGCCAGCAGCTTTATGGCGGGGCAGTTCTTC. This translates into CASSFMAGQFF. This chain connects TRBV7-2 to TRBJ2-1; D is perhaps TRBD2 (5 bases). V was pared by 3 bases and J by 12 bases, with 9 bases between. This CDR3 contains 11 residues. CDR1 is SGHTA and CDR2 is FQGNSA in the germline V gene.

The sample holds a few counts of this clonotype. V gene TRBV10-3 combines with J gene TRBJ1-3; D gene uncertain. This CDR3 is built from 12 residues. Germline CDR1 reads ENHRY; CDR2 reads SYGVKD. Trimming stripped 7 bases from V and 4 bases from J, with 8 bases between. The CDR3: CAIMAGGNTIYF. The CDR3 DNA is TGTGCCATCATGGCCGGGGGAAACACCATATATTTT.

The chain combines TRBV29-1 with TRBJ2-1, with 13 bases identical to TRBD2. Germline V gives CDR1 SQVTM, CDR2 ANQGSEA. After removal of 3 bases from V and 9 bases from J, the junction contained 11 bases not matched to a gene. This CDR3 has 16 residues. CDR3 residues: CSVDGLAGELLGEQFF. The CDR3 DNA reads TGCAGCGTTGACGGACTAGCGGGAGAATTGCTAGGTGAGCAGTTCTTC.

The chain is built from TRBV10-3 and TRBJ1-2, with TRBD1 as a possible D gene (5 bases). Germline V lookup: CDR1 ENHRY, CDR2 SYGVKD. The CDR3 is 15 residues long. V was pared by 2 bases and J by 4 bases, with 14 bases between. CDR3 bases: TGTGCCATCAGTGAGCGGGGGGTCGACTCCTATGGCTACACCTTC. As protein: CAISERGVDSYGYTF.

In its sample, this clonotype was seen a few times. The chain links TRBV20-1 to TRBJ1-5; D perhaps matches TRBD1 (5 bases). Germline CDR1 and CDR2: DFQATT and SNEGSKA (reference sequence). The CDR3 has 15 residues. V was clipped by 3 bases and J by 6 bases, with 18 bases between them. CDR3 in amino acids: CSASSRGPGGQPQHF. CDR3 DNA sequence: TGCAGTGCTAGTTCGCGGGGACCCGGGGGTCAGCCCCAGCATTTT.

This clonotype was observed a few times. The genes are TRBV15 and TRBJ1-1; no reliable D call. The germline gives CDR1 LNHNV, CDR2 YYDKDF (reference sequence). The CDR3 sequence is 12 residues long. V lost 8 bases and J 0 bases, leaving 7 bases between the germline ends. CDR3 protein: CATGQMNTEAFF. CDR3 coding DNA: TGTGCCACCGGGCAGATGAACACTGAAGCTTTCTTT.

The chain recombines TRBV24-1 with TRBJ2-7; 10 nucleotides align to TRBD1. V lost 3 bases to trimming and J lost 8 bases; unmatched junction nucleotides: 9. The CDR3 is made up of 15 amino acids. The V gene's germline CDR1 is KGHDR and CDR2 SFDVKD. The DNA of the CDR3 is TGTGCCACCAGTGATGGGACAGGGGAGGGCGACCAGCAGTACTTC. Translation gives CATSDGTGEGDQQYF.

This chain links TRBV4-1 with TRBJ1-5, with unresolved D. The CDR3 totals 15 residues. V was clipped by 1 base and J by 3 bases, with 10 bases between them. Germline lookup yields CDR1 MGHRA and CDR2 YSYEKL. For the CDR3, the DNA is TGCGCCAGCAGCCAAGTGGCAGGTCCCAATCAGCCCCAGCATTTT. It codes for CASSQVAGPNQPQHF.

This chain connects TRBV29-1 to TRBJ2-3; tentatively, D is TRBD2 (6 bases). Trimming removed 6 bases from V and 5 bases from J, with 15 bases in between. Germline CDR1 is SQVTM and CDR2 is ANQGSEA. The CDR3 covers 13 residues. The CDR3 protein is CSVATGEIDTQYF. The CDR3, as DNA: TGCAGCGTCGCGACGGGGGAGATAGATACGCAGTATTTT.

The rearrangement joins TRBV29-1 to TRBJ2-3; TRBD1 matches at 10 bases. J gave up 3 bases and V 6 bases, and 15 bases lay outside the gene matches. Germline assignment: CDR1 SQVTM and CDR2 ANQGSEA. The CDR3 has 17 amino acids. In nucleotides, the CDR3 is TGCAGCGTAGAAAGAGCGGACAGGGGGAGTAGTACAGATACGCAGTATTTT. It yields the protein CSVERADRGSSTDTQYF.

The chain combines TRBV20-1 with TRBJ1-1; 8 positions agree with TRBD1. V shed 3 bases and J 4 bases; nucleotides not matched to a gene: 7. The CDR3 loop spans 14 amino acids. The germline gives CDR1 DFQATT, CDR2 SNEGSKA (reference sequence). CDR3 DNA sequence: TGCAGTGCTAGGACTACAGGGGGGACCACTGAAGCTTTCTTT. This gives the protein CSARTTGGTTEAFF.

The chain is built from TRBV5-1 and TRBJ2-7, with 7 bases identical to TRBD2. Trimming cost V 6 bases and J 2 bases; bases outside gene matches: 8. The CDR3 consists of 14 residues. CDR1 is SGHRS, CDR2 YFSETQ, per germline. The CDR3 sequence is CASTPPGGTYEQYF. The CDR3 bases are TGCGCCAGCACCCCACCCGGGGGGACCTACGAGCAGTACTTC.

This chain links TRBV5-5 with TRBJ2-1; no definite D call. CDR3 length: 18 amino acids. The V end was cut by 0 bases, the J end by 12 bases, with 28 bases between. Per germline, CDR1 SGHKS and CDR2 YYEKEE (reference sequence). CDR3 coding DNA: TGTGCCAGCAGCTTGGGGGGAACACTATTGCCAACGACGGGTCGGCAGTTCTTC. Translation gives CASSLGGTLLPTTGRQFF.

This clonotype was counted at least ten times. J is TRBJ2-1 and V is TRBV20-1; 7 bases map to TRBD2. This CDR3 comprises 16 residues. Germline V lookup: CDR1 DFQATT, CDR2 SNEGSKA (reference sequence). The junction had 8 bases not matched to a gene; V was cut back by 3 bases and J by 0 bases. The CDR3 protein is CSASRPSGGSYNEQFF. The CDR3 nucleotides are TGCAGTGCTAGCAGGCCTAGCGGAGGCTCCTACAATGAGCAGTTCTTC.

In this sample, this clonotype turned up a few times. The V and J genes are TRBV14 and TRBJ2-5; tentative D call: TRBD1 (6 bases). The V gene lost 0 bases and the J gene lost 0 bases, with 14 bases spanning the gap. The CDR3 has 17 residues. From germline, CDR1 is SGHDN and CDR2 FVKESK. The CDR3, as DNA: TGTGCCAGCAGCCAAGATTTCGGGACAATCCACCAAGAGACCCAGTACTTC. This codes for CASSQDFGTIHQETQYF.

The V and J genes are TRBV28 and TRBJ2-7, with 9 bases fitting TRBD2. This CDR3 region has 16 residues. The V gene end was trimmed by 2 bases and the J gene end by 6 bases; junction bases not matched to a gene: 11. Germline CDR1 MDHEN, CDR2 SYDVKM. The CDR3 nucleotides are TGTGCCAGCAGTTTAAGGTTTGGCGGGAGGGGTGGCGAGCAGTACTTC. Its translation: CASSLRFGGRGGEQYF.

This clonotype was detected a few times. DNA for the CDR3: TGTGCCAGCAGTCCGGACAGGGTACAAACCGGGGAGCTGTTTTTT. As protein: CASSPDRVQTGELFF. This rearrangement joins TRBV2 to TRBJ2-2; TRBD1 agrees at 8 bases. Trimming took 5 bases from V and 5 from J; bases not matched to a gene: 7. The CDR3 length is 15 residues. Germline CDR1 SNHLY, CDR2 FYNNEI.

This clonotype was picked up many times. The chain combines TRBV6-5 with TRBJ1-2; D gene unclear. Deletions cut 6 bases from V and 2 bases from J, with 10 bases between. This CDR3 is built from 13 residues. Germline CDR1 is MNHEY and CDR2 is SVGAGI. As DNA, the CDR3 is TGTGCCAGCAGCAACCGAGACAACTATGGCTACACCTTC. Protein sequence: CASSNRDNYGYTF.

The chain couples TRBV20-1 to TRBJ1-2; 9 nucleotides align to TRBD1. V shed 5 bases, J shed 8 bases, and the junction held 6 bases outside the gene matches. CDR3 length equals 12 residues. Germline V gene lookup returns CDR1 DFQATT and CDR2 SNEGSKA (reference sequence). The CDR3 sequence: CSAPDRGYGYTF. In nucleotides, the CDR3 is TGCAGTGCTCCGGACAGGGGTTACGGCTACACCTTC.

The rearrangement uses TRBV5-1 and TRBJ2-3; D gene uncertain. There are 19 residues in the CDR3. CDR1 and CDR2 from the germline V gene are SGHRS and YFSETQ. Trimming removed 5 bases from V and 0 bases from J, with 25 bases in between. CDR3 residues: CASSPSMLGRRTSTDTQYF. The DNA of the CDR3 is TGCGCCAGCAGTCCCTCCATGTTGGGTAGGCGCACTAGCACAGATACGCAGTATTTT.

This clonotype was detected only a few times. This chain links TRBV4-2 with TRBJ1-1; no reliable D call. V was trimmed by 3 bases and J by 1 base, leaving 9 bases between them. The CDR3 loop spans 14 amino acids. The germline gives CDR1 LGHNA, CDR2 YNFKEQ. The CDR3 coding sequence is TGTGCCAGCAGCCAGTGGCCAGAGAACACTGAAGCTTTCTTT. Translation gives CASSQWPENTEAFF.